This entry is about one T cell receptor beta chain. The data stem from a study of OX40 agonist ivuxolimab in advanced cancers. Study as a whole: Every 2 weeks, ivuxolimab was infused into the patients intravenously at between 0.01 and 10 mg/kg. Mean age approximately 59 years, range roughly 20 to 85; about 81% male.

From germline, CDR1 is SGHTA and CDR2 FQGNSA. V dropped 7 bases and J dropped 0 bases, with 14 bases sitting between them. This CDR3 has 15 residues. TCRdb's table, derived via immunoSEQ multiplex PCR, lists solely in-frame clones and lacks some. The sample holds fewer than 70,000 clones, roughly nine tenths seen once. The sample here was CD4+ or CD8+ T cells sorted from blood, taken in a trial of the OX40 agonist ivuxolimab. This receptor was taken from an adult with an advanced solid tumor such as melanoma, head and neck, liver or kidney cancer. This chain joins TRBV7-2 and TRBJ2-3; D remains unclear. The CDR3 nucleotides are TGTGCCAGCACAAAGCTCCCTTCTAGCACAGATACGCAGTATTTT. Its translation is CASTKLPSSTDTQYF.